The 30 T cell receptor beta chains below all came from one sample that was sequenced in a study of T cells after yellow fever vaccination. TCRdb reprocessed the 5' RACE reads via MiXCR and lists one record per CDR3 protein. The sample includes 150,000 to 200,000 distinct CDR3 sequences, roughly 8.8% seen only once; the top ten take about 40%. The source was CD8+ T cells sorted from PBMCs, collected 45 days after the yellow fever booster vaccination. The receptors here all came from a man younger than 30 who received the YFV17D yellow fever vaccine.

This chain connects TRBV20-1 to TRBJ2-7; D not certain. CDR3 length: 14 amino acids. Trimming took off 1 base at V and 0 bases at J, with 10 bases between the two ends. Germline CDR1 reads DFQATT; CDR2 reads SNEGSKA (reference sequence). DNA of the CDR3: TGCAGTGCTAGAGCAGAACAAAACTCCTACGAGCAGTACTTC. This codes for CSARAEQNSYEQYF.

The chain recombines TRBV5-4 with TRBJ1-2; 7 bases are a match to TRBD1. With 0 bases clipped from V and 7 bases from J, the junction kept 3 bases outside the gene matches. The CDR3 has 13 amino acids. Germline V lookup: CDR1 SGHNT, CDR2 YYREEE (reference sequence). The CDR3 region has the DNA TGTGCCAGCAGCTTGGCGACAGGGTTTGGCTACACCTTC. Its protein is CASSLATGFGYTF.

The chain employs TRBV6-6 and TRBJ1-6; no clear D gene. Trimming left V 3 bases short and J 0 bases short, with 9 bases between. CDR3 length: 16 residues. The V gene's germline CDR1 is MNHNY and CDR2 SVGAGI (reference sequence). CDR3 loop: CASSYSRDSYNSPLHF. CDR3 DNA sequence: TGTGCCAGCAGTTATTCCCGGGACTCCTATAATTCACCCCTCCACTTT.

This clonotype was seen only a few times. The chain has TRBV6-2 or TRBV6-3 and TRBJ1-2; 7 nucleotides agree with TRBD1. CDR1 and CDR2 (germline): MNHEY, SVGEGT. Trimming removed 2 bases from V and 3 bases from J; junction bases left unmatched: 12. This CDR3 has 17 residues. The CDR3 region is CASSYPPDRLDHYGYTF. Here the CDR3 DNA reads TGTGCCAGCAGTTACCCACCGGACAGGCTTGATCACTATGGCTACACCTTC.

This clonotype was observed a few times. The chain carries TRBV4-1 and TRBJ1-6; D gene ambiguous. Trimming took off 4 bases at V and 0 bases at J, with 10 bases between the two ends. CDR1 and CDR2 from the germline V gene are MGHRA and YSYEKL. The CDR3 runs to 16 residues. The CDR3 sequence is CASSLDGSSYNSPLHF. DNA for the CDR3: TGCGCCAGCAGCCTAGACGGAAGCTCCTATAATTCACCCCTCCACTTT.

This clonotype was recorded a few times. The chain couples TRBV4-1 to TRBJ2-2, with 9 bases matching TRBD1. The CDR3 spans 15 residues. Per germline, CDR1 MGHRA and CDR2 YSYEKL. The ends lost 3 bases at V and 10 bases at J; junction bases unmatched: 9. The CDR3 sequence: CASSQLGTGLEELFF. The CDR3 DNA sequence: TGCGCCAGCAGCCAGCTCGGGACAGGGCTCGAGGAGCTGTTTTTT.

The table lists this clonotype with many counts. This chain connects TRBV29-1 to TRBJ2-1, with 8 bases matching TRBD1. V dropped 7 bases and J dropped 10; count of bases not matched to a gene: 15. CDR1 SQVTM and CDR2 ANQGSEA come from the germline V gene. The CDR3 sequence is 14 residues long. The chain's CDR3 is CSAPAGRGPREQFF. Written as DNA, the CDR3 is TGCAGCGCCCCCGCGGGCAGGGGGCCTCGGGAGCAGTTCTTC.

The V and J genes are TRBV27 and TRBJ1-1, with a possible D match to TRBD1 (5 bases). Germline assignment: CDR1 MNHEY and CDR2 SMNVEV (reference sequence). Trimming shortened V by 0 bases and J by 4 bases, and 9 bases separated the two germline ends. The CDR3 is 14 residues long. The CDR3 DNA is TGTGCCAGCAGTTTATCTGCAGGGCGCACTGAAGCTTTCTTT. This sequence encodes CASSLSAGRTEAFF.

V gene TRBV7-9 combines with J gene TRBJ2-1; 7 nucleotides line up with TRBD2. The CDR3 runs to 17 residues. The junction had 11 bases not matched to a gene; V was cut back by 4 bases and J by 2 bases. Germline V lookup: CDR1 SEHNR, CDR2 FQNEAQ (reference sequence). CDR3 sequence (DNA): TGTGCCAGCAGCTCCAGCCTGTTGGGGAGGGCCTACAATGAGCAGTTCTTC. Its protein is CASSSSLLGRAYNEQFF.

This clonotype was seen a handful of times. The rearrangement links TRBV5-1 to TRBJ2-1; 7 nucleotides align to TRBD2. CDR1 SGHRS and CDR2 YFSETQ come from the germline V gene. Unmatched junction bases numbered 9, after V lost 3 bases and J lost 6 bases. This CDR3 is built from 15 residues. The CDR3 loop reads CASSYRAGVINEQFF. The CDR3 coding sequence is TGCGCCAGCAGCTACCGGGCGGGGGTAATCAATGAGCAGTTCTTC. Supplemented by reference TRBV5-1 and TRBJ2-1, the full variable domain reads KAGVTQTPRYLIKTRGQQVTLSCSPISGHRSVSWYQQTPGQGLQFLFEYFSETQRNKGNFPGRFSGRQFSNSRSEMNVSTLELGDSALYLCASSYRAGVINEQFFGPGTRLTVL.

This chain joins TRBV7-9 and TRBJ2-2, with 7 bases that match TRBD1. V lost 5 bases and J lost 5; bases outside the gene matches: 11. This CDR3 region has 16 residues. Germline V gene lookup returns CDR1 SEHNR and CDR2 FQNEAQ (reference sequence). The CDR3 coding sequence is TGTGCCAGCAGCCAAGGACAGGTGGATGGGACCGGGGAGCTGTTTTTT. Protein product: CASSQGQVDGTGELFF. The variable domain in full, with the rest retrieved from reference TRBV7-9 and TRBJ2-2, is DTGVSQNPRHKITKRGQNVTFRCDPISEHNRLYWYRQTLGQGPEFLTYFQNEAQLEKSRLLSDRFSAERPKGSFSTLEIQRTEQGDSAMYLCASSQGQVDGTGELFFGEGSRLTVL.

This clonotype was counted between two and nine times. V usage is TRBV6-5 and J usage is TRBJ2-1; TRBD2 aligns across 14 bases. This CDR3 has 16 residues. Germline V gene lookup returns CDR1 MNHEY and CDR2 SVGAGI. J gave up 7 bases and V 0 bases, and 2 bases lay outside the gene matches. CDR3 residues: CASSYSTSGGVNEQFF. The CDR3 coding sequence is TGTGCCAGCAGTTACTCGACTAGCGGGGGGGTGAATGAGCAGTTCTTC.

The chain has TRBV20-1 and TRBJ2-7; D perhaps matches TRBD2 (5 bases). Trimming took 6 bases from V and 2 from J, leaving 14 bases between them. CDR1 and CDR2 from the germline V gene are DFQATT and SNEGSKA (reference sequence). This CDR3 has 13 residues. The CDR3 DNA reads TGCAGTGCCCACCGGACTGGGACCTACGAGCAGTACGTC. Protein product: CSAHRTGTYEQYV.

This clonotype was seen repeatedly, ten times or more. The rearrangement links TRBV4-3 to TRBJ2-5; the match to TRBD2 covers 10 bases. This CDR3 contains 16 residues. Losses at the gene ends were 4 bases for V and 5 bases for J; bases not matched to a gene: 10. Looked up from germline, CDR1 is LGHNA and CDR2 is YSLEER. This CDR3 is CASSRSTASGGETQYF. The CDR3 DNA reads TGCGCCAGCAGCCGGTCAACGGCTAGCGGGGGTGAGACCCAGTACTTC.

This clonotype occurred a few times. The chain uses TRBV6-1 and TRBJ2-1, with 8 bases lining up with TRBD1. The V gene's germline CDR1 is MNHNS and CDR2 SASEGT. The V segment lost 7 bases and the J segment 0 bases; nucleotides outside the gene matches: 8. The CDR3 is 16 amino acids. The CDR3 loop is CASTRQGLSSYNEQFF. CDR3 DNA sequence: TGTGCCAGCACCCGACAGGGGCTAAGCTCCTACAATGAGCAGTTCTTC.

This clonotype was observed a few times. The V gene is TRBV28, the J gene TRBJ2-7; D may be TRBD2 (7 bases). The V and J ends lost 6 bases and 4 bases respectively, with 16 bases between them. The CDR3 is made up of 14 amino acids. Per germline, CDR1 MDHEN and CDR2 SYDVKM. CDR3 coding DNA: TGTGCCAGCAGCCCCCTGCGGGGGCGTTACGAGCAGTACGTC. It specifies CASSPLRGRYEQYV.

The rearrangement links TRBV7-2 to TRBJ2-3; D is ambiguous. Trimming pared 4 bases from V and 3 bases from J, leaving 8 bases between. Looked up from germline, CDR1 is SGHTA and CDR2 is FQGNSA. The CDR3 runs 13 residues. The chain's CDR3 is CASSSIPTDTQYF. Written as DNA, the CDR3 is TGTGCCAGCAGCTCGATCCCGACAGATACGCAGTATTTT.

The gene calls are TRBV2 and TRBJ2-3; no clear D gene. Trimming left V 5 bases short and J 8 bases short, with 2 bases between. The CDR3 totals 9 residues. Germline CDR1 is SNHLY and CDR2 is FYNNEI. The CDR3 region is CASSPTQYF. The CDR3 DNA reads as TGTGCCAGCAGTCCTACGCAGTATTTT.

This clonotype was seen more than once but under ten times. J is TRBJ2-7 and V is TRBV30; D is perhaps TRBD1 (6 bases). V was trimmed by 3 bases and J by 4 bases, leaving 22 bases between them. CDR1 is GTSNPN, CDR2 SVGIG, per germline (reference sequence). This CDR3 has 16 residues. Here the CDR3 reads CAWRPGDGRRLYEQYF. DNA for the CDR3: TGTGCCTGGAGACCAGGGGATGGACGGCGACTATACGAGCAGTACTTC.

The CDR3 DNA reads as TGTGCCAGCAGTTTATTTAGGCAGACTAACTATGGCTACACCTTC. This codes for CASSLFRQTNYGYTF. The chain combines TRBV28 with TRBJ1-2, with no clear D. There are 15 residues in the CDR3. The V and J ends lost 1 base and 0 bases respectively, with 9 bases between them. Germline CDR1 MDHEN, CDR2 SYDVKM.

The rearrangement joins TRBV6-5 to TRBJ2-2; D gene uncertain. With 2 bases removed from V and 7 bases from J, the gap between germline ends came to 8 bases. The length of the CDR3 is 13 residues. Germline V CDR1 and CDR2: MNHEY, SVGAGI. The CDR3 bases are TGTGCCAGCAGTTACGGCGGAGTCGGGGAGCTGTTTTTT. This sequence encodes CASSYGGVGELFF.

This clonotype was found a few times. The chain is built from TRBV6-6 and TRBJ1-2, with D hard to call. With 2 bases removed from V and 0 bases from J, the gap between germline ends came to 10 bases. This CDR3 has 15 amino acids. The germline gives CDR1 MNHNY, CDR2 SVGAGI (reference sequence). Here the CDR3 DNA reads TGTGCCAGCAGTTACACAACAGTCACTAACTATGGCTACACCTTC. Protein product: CASSYTTVTNYGYTF.

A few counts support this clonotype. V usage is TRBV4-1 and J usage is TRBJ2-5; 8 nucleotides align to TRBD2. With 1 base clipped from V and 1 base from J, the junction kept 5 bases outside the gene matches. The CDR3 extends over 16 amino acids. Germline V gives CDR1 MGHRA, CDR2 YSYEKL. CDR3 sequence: CASSQAAGDLQETQYF. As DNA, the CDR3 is TGCGCCAGCAGCCAAGCAGCGGGGGACCTCCAAGAGACCCAGTACTTC.

The CDR3 DNA sequence: TGCAGCGTCTTGGGCAGTCAAGAGACCCAGTACTTC. Translation gives CSVLGSQETQYF. V is TRBV29-1 and J is TRBJ2-5; D gene unclear. The V and J ends lost 6 bases and 2 bases respectively, with 10 bases between them. In germline, CDR1 is SQVTM, CDR2 ANQGSEA. This CDR3 contains 12 residues.

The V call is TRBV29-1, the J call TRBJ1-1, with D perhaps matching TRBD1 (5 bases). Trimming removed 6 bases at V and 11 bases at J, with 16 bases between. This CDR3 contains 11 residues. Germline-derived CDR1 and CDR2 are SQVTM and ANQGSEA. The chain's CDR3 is CSVPSGEGAFF. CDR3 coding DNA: TGCAGCGTCCCCTCGGGGGAGGGGGCTTTCTTT.

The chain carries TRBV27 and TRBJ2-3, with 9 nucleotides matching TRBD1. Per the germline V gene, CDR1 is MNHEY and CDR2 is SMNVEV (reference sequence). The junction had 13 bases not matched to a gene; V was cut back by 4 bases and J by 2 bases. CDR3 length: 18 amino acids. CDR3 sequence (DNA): TGTGCCAGCAGTTACAGGACAGGGGTCTACACGTTCACAGATACGCAGTATTTT. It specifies CASSYRTGVYTFTDTQYF.

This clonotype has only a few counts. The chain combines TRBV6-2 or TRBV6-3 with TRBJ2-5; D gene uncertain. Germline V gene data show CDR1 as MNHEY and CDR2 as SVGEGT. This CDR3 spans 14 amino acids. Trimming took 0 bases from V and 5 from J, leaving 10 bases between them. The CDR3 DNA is TGTGCCAGCAGTTACTCTTCGGGCACGGAGACCCAGTACTTC. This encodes CASSYSSGTETQYF.

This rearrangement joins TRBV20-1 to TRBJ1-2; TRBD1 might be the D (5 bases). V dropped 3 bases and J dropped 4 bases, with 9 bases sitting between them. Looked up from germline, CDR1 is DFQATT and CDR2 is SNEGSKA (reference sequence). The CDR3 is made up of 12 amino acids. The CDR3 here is CSASSGGYGYTF. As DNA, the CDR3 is TGCAGTGCTAGTTCGGGGGGCTATGGCTACACCTTC.

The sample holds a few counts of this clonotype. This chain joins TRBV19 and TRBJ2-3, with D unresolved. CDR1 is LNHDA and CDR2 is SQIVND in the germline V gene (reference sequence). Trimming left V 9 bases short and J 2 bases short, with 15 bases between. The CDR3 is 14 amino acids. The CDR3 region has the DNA TGTGCCAGCTCCCTCGGGTCCATCACAGATACGCAGTATTTT. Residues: CASSLGSITDTQYF. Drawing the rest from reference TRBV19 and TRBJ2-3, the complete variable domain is DGGITQSPKYLFRKEGQNVTLSCEQNLNHDAMYWYRQDPGQGLRLIYYSQIVNDFQKGDIAEGYSVSREKKESFPLTVTSAQKNPTAFYLCASSLGSITDTQYFGPGTRLTVL.

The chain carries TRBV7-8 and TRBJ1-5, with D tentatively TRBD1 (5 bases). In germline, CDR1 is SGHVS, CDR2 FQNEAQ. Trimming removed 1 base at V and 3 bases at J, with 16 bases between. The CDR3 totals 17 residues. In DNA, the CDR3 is TGTGCCAGCAGCTTAGAAGGAGGAGGGGCTTCCAATCAGCCCCAGCATTTT. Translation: CASSLEGGGASNQPQHF.